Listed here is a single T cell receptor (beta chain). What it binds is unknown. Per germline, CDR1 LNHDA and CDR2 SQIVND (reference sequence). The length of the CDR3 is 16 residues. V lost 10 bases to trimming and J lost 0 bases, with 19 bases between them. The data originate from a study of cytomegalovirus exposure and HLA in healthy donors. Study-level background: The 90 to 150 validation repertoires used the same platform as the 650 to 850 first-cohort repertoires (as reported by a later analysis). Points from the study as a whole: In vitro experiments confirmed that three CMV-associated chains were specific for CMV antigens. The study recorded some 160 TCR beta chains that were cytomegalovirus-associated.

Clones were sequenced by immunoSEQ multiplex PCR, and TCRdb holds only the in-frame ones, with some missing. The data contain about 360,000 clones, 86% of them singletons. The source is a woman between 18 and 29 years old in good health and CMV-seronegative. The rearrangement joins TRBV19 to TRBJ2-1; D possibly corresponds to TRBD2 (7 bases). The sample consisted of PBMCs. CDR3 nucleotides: TGTGCCATTTCCACAAGGGGGGGCGGCTCCTACAATGAGCAGTTCTTC. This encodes CAISTRGGGSYNEQFF.